This entry lists 8 T cell receptor beta chains sequenced from one sample in a study of T cell changes during pregnancy in multiple sclerosis. Profiling relied on immunoSEQ multiplex PCR, and the TCRdb table lists in-frame clones only, not all of them. Found here are 100,000 or so clones, approximately 94% of them singletons; the top ten hold 2.2%. The starting material was peripheral blood, obtained in the third trimester of pregnancy. These receptors came from a female donor with multiple sclerosis, enrolled in a pregnancy study.

This clone was found once. The CDR3 reads CASSPRTGNSNQPQHF. The CDR3 region has the DNA TGTGCCAGCAGTCCCCGGACAGGGAATAGCAATCAGCCCCAGCATTTT. The chain carries TRBV28 and TRBJ1-5, with 8 bases lining up with TRBD1. Germline CDR1 MDHEN, CDR2 SYDVKM. The V and J ends lost 5 bases and 0 bases, in that order; junction bases with no gene match: 6. CDR3 length: 16 amino acids.

The V and J genes are TRBV29-1 and TRBJ1-2, with D possibly matching TRBD1 (5 bases). CDR1 is SQVTM and CDR2 is ANQGSEA in the germline V gene. Trimming shortened V by 6 bases and J by 6 bases, and 17 bases separated the two germline ends. This CDR3 is built from 13 residues. The CDR3, as DNA: TGCAGCGTCCACTTGGGGGGTCTGAATGGCTACACCTTC. Translated, it gives CSVHLGGLNGYTF. The full variable domain, its missing parts supplied by reference TRBV29-1 and TRBJ1-2, is SAVISQKPSRDICQRGTSLTIQCQVDSQVTMMFWYRQQPGQSLTLIATANQGSEATYESGFVIDKFPISRPNLTFSTLTVSNMSPEDSSIYLCSVHLGGLNGYTFGSGTRLTVV.

The CDR3 DNA is TGTGCCAGCACCTCGGCGAGGGCGCGCGGCTACACCTTC. As protein: CASTSARARGYTF. The chain joins TRBV6-6 to TRBJ1-2; D remains unclear. Trimming cost V 7 bases and J 8 bases, with 17 bases left between them. The CDR3 extends over 13 amino acids. Germline assignment: CDR1 MNHNY and CDR2 SVGAGI (reference sequence).

This clone was seen once. The chain joins TRBV9 to TRBJ2-1; TRBD2 aligns across 7 bases. The J segment lost 0 bases and the V segment lost 0 bases, leaving 3 bases of the junction unmatched. The CDR3 contains 16 residues. From germline, CDR1 is SGDLS and CDR2 YYNGEE. This CDR3 reads CASSVGIAGSYNEQFF. The CDR3 nucleotides are TGTGCCAGCAGCGTAGGAATAGCGGGCTCCTACAATGAGCAGTTCTTC.

The rearrangement links TRBV28 to TRBJ2-6, with 7 bases aligning to TRBD2. The CDR3 consists of 17 residues. V lost 8 bases, J lost 2 bases, and 12 bases stayed unmatched. The V gene's germline CDR1 is MDHEN and CDR2 SYDVKM. CDR3 protein: CASSSFGGGTGANVLTF. CDR3 nucleotide sequence: TGTGCCAGCTCCTCCTTTGGGGGGGGGACTGGGGCCAACGTCCTGACTTTC.

This sequence joins TRBV6-6 and TRBJ2-7, with a tentative D call TRBD2 (6 bases). The CDR3 is made up of 13 amino acids. CDR1 is MNHNY, CDR2 SVGAGI, per germline (reference sequence). The V end was cut by 2 bases, the J end by 4 bases, with 9 bases between. The CDR3 protein is CASSYRGRYEQYF. The CDR3 nucleotides read TGTGCCAGCAGTTACCGGGGGAGGTACGAGCAGTACTTC.

The CDR3, as DNA: TGTGCTAGTGGTTTGGTACGTGGGACTAGCGGGATCGGACCGACCTCCTACAATGAGCAGTTCTTC. It yields the protein CASGLVRGTSGIGPTSYNEQFF. The chain links TRBV12-5 to TRBJ2-1; 13 nucleotides match TRBD2. The J segment lost 0 bases and the V segment lost 0 bases, leaving 14 bases of the junction unmatched. The CDR3 runs 22 residues. From germline, CDR1 is LGHNT and CDR2 FRNRAP.

The chain employs TRBV5-1 and TRBJ2-1; D possibly corresponds to TRBD2 (5 bases). Germline CDR1 is SGHRS and CDR2 is YFSETQ. The CDR3 extends over 16 amino acids. V was trimmed by 0 bases and J by 7 bases, leaving 17 bases between them. This chain's CDR3 is CASSLALDPGRNEQFF. CDR3 DNA: TGCGCCAGCAGCTTGGCCTTGGATCCGGGGAGAAATGAGCAGTTCTTC.